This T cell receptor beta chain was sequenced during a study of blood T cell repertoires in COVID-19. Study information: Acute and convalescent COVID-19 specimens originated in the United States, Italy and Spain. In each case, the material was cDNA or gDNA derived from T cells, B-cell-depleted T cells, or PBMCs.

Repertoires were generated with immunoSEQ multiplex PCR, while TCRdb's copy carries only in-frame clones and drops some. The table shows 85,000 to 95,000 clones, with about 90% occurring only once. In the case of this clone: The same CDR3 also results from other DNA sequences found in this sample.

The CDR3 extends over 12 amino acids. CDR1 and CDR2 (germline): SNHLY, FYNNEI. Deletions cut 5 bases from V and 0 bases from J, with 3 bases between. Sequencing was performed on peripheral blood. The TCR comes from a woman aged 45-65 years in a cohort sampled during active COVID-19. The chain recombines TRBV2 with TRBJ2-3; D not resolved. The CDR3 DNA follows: TGTGCCAGCAGTCTAAGCACAGATACGCAGTATTTT. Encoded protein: CASSLSTDTQYF.